The rows below give T cell receptor beta chains drawn from one sample of a study of OX40 agonist ivuxolimab in advanced cancers. Generated by immunoSEQ multiplex PCR, the TCRdb table keeps only in-frame clones and is missing some. The repertoire includes some 64,000 clones, approximately 91% of them detected once, and roughly a sixth sits in the top ten. Here the sequenced sample was CD4+ or CD8+ T cells sorted from blood, taken in a trial of the OX40 agonist ivuxolimab. The receptors here all came from an adult with an advanced solid tumor such as melanoma, head and neck, liver or kidney cancer. The CDR3 runs from the conserved cysteine through the conserved F or W. D genes are given only for firm matches. A clone size is listed for some rows: how often the clone was seen (once, few, many), or a class if it is expanded.

CDR3aa,CDR3nt,j_gene,d_gene,v_gene,abundance
CASSVEGANEQFF,TGTGCCAGCAGCGTAGAAGGAGCCAATGAGCAGTTCTTC,TRBJ2-1,NA,TRBV9,NA
CASSQVYSGGEQYF,TGTGCCAGCAGCCAAGTATATAGCGGAGGGGAGCAGTACTTC,TRBJ2-7,NA,TRBV14,NA
CASSLLAGLSYEQYF,TGTGCCAGCAGCCTACTAGCGGGGCTTTCCTACGAGCAGTACTTC,TRBJ2-7,TRBD2,TRBV7-9,NA
CASSLLRSVGELFF,TGTGCCAGCAGTTTGTTAAGGTCGGTCGGGGAGCTGTTTTTT,TRBJ2-2,NA,TRBV27,once
CASSLHSFSYEQYF,TGTGCCAGCAGCCTACACAGTTTCTCCTACGAGCAGTACTTC,TRBJ2-7,NA,TRBV6-5,NA
CASGNQPQHF,TGTGCCAGCGGTAATCAGCCCCAGCATTTT,TRBJ1-5,NA,TRBV2,few
CASSVVASGGDSYNEQFF,TGTGCCAGCAGCGTAGTAGCTAGCGGGGGGGACTCCTACAATGAGCAGTTCTTC,TRBJ2-1,TRBD2,TRBV9,NA
CASRRGGGFNEQFF,TGTGCCAGCAGGCGGGGAGGGGGCTTTAATGAGCAGTTCTTC,TRBJ2-1,NA,TRBV7-9,NA
CASSRSGGAGDTQYF,TGTGCCAGCAGCCGGAGCGGGGGGGCGGGAGATACGCAGTATTTT,TRBJ2-3,TRBD2,TRBV6-5,few
CASSIGPLTRGDNEQFF,TGTGCCAGTAGTATAGGACCCCTGACCAGGGGGGACAATGAGCAGTTCTTC,TRBJ2-1,NA,TRBV19,NA
CASSGETGTLTDTQYF,TGTGCCAGCAGTGGGGAGACAGGGACCCTCACAGATACGCAGTATTTT,TRBJ2-3,TRBD1,TRBV2,NA
CASSLGAGASREQYF,TGTGCCAGCAGCTTAGGGGCGGGGGCTAGTCGAGAGCAGTACTTC,TRBJ2-7,NA,TRBV7-9,NA
CASSLRSRFSYEQYF,TGTGCCAGCAGTTTGAGGAGCCGGTTTTCCTACGAGCAGTACTTC,TRBJ2-7,NA,TRBV28,once
CASSVGTEPTPSTDTQYF,TGTGCCAGCAGTGTCGGGACGGAGCCTACTCCTAGCACAGATACGCAGTATTTT,TRBJ2-3,NA,TRBV5-4,NA
CASSPGLAGGPENEQFF,TGTGCCAGCAGCCCCGGGCTAGCGGGGGGGCCAGAGAATGAGCAGTTCTTC,TRBJ2-1,TRBD2,TRBV7-6,NA
CASSPFETEVYQGNTIYF,TGTGCCAGCAGCCCGTTTGAGACAGAGGTATATCAAGGAAACACCATATATTTT,TRBJ1-3,NA,TRBV13,NA
CASGGRYQPQHF,TGTGCCAGCGGGGGACGATATCAGCCCCAGCATTTT,TRBJ1-5,NA,TRBV6-1,NA
CASSLAGTGALGYTF,TGTGCCAGCAGCTTAGCCGGGACAGGGGCCTTGGGCTACACCTTC,TRBJ1-2,TRBD1,TRBV7-9,NA
CASDPTGRTSEPQHF,TGTGCCAGTGACCCGACAGGAAGAACGTCCGAGCCCCAGCATTTT,TRBJ1-5,NA,TRBV9,NA
CASSIRVARTETQYF,TGTGCCAGTAGTATAAGGGTAGCGAGGACGGAGACCCAGTACTTC,TRBJ2-5,NA,TRBV19,NA
CASSWGVVNTEAFF,TGTGCCAGCAGCTGGGGTGTGGTAAACACTGAAGCTTTCTTT,TRBJ1-1,NA,TRBV5-6,NA
CASSYGGRDGYTF,TGTGCCAGCAGTTACGGTGGCAGGGATGGCTACACCTTC,TRBJ1-2,NA,TRBV6-6,NA
CASSLGHLYGYTF,TGTGCCAGCAGCTTAGGCCACCTCTATGGCTACACCTTC,TRBJ1-2,NA,TRBV7-6,NA
CASSAADRLYGYTF,TGTGCCAGCAGCGCCGCGGACAGACTCTATGGCTACACCTTC,TRBJ1-2,NA,TRBV9,NA
CASSFRTANTEAFF,TGTGCCAGCAGCTTTAGGACAGCGAACACTGAAGCTTTCTTT,TRBJ1-1,NA,TRBV11-3,once
CAITPGLADKETQYF,TGTGCCATCACACCGGGACTAGCGGACAAAGAGACCCAGTACTTC,TRBJ2-5,TRBD2,TRBV10-3,NA
CASSYQGDNEQYF,TGTGCCAGCAGTTACCAGGGTGATAACGAGCAGTACTTC,TRBJ2-7,NA,TRBV6-5,NA
CASSPTTGLRTYEQYF,TGTGCCAGCAGCCCGACGACAGGGCTCCGAACCTACGAGCAGTACTTC,TRBJ2-7,TRBD1,TRBV7-9,few
CASSLVGEQYF,TGTGCCAGCAGCTTGGTAGGCGAGCAGTACTTC,TRBJ2-7,NA,TRBV5-6,NA
CASSPGQGDGGDEQYF,TGTGCCAGCAGCCCGGGACAGGGTGATGGGGGGGACGAGCAGTACTTC,TRBJ2-7,TRBD1,TRBV7-8,NA
CASSLGGTSGVFQGANVLTF,TGTGCCAGCAGTTTAGGCGGGACTAGCGGGGTGTTTCAGGGGGCCAACGTCCTGACTTTC,TRBJ2-6,TRBD2,TRBV27,once
CASSDLTSGGNEQFF,TGTGCCAGCAGTGATCTGACTAGCGGGGGCAATGAGCAGTTCTTC,TRBJ2-1,TRBD2,TRBV2,once
CASSYGSIGYEQYF,TGTGCCAGCAGTTACGGCAGTATTGGCTACGAGCAGTACTTC,TRBJ2-7,NA,TRBV6-5,NA
CASSLDTGAYEQYF,TGTGCCAGCAGCTTAGATACCGGGGCCTACGAGCAGTACTTC,TRBJ2-7,NA,TRBV11-2,NA
CASSISWGSGNTIYF,TGTGCCAGTAGCATTTCCTGGGGATCTGGAAACACCATATATTTT,TRBJ1-3,NA,TRBV19,NA
CASSVDGPASYMQETQYF,TGTGCCAGCAGCGTAGATGGGCCAGCTTCCTACATGCAAGAGACCCAGTACTTC,TRBJ2-5,NA,TRBV9,NA
CASSLRGLGATEAFF,TGTGCCAGCAGTTTAAGGGGGCTAGGGGCCACTGAAGCTTTCTTT,TRBJ1-1,TRBD1,TRBV28,NA
CASSLLAPGTEYGYTF,TGCGCCAGCAGCTTGCTGGCCCCTGGGACAGAGTATGGCTACACCTTC,TRBJ1-2,TRBD1,TRBV5-1,NA